A selection of T cell receptor beta chains follows, all from one sample in a study of T-cell reconstitution after alpha-beta-depleted transplantation in children. TCRdb re-called the PCR reads through MiXCR, storing one row per CDR3 protein. In the table there are about 900,000 distinct CDR3 sequences, about 31% of which are singletons. The material sequenced was PBMCs, mostly from graft donor cells, taken 360 days after TCRalphabeta/CD19-depleted stem cell transplant. All receptors derive from a boy under three years old who had a stem cell transplant for SCID, so the T cells may come from the graft donor. Both conserved end residues are trimmed from each CDR3.

v_call: TRBV10-3
cdr3_aa: AISERGQVDSPLH

v_call: TRBV20-1
cdr3_aa: SAGRGQGIYEQY

v_call: TRBV7-2
cdr3_aa: ASRPRGIAINEQY

v_call: TRBV10-3
cdr3_aa: AISESGSIQY

v_call: TRBV12-3/TRBV12-4
cdr3_aa: ASSLDASTEQF

v_call: TRBV5-1
cdr3_aa: ASSWRDRNNEQF

v_call: TRBV29-1
cdr3_aa: SVGDGNLFTDTQY

v_call: TRBV12-3/TRBV12-4
cdr3_aa: ASSFGLGYEQY

v_call: TRBV5-1
cdr3_aa: ASSPSTGGSDTQY

v_call: TRBV2
cdr3_aa: ASSDPDPLHEQY

v_call: TRBV6-5
cdr3_aa: ASSYGGTGVHEQY

v_call: TRBV19
cdr3_aa: ASSIVGDPSYEQY

v_call: TRBV11-2
cdr3_aa: ASSLGSGLAGFSTDTQY

v_call: TRBV20-1
cdr3_aa: SARDFRSYEQY

v_call: TRBV6-2/TRBV6-3
cdr3_aa: ASSSAVEQF

v_call: TRBV12-3/TRBV12-4
cdr3_aa: ASSLVLYEQY

v_call: TRBV12-3/TRBV12-4
cdr3_aa: ASSRPGLTAETQY

v_call: TRBV28
cdr3_aa: ASSLLASNQPQH

v_call: TRBV29-1
cdr3_aa: SVQGRETQY

v_call: TRBV20-1
cdr3_aa: SAHDPGTGTYNEQF

v_call: TRBV5-4
cdr3_aa: ASSPDRGTQETQY

v_call: TRBV19
cdr3_aa: ASSKAGDTEAF

v_call: TRBV5-1
cdr3_aa: ASSLFSGARYEQY

v_call: TRBV4-1
cdr3_aa: ASSPLLDQGFSNQPQH

v_call: TRBV12-3/TRBV12-4
cdr3_aa: ASSNGNEQF

v_call: TRBV7-6
cdr3_aa: ASSKGRNSPLH

v_call: TRBV20-1
cdr3_aa: SARVPLSYNEQF

v_call: TRBV20-1
cdr3_aa: SGRTGTDTQY

v_call: TRBV11-2
cdr3_aa: ASSLGPSKTEAF

v_call: TRBV4-1
cdr3_aa: ASSPNWETNEKLF

v_call: TRBV29-1
cdr3_aa: SAPRGWGGYT

v_call: TRBV11-1
cdr3_aa: ASSQRGRNSPLH

v_call: TRBV7-3
cdr3_aa: ASSPTGQDSGYT

v_call: TRBV10-3
cdr3_aa: ATRTGGYEQY

v_call: TRBV11-2
cdr3_aa: ASSHRTSGGNEQF

v_call: TRBV20-1
cdr3_aa: SASRGKETQY

v_call: TRBV6-2/TRBV6-3
cdr3_aa: ASTFSSGANVLT

v_call: TRBV18
cdr3_aa: ASSPADTGMGEAF

v_call: TRBV5-1
cdr3_aa: ASSQNPGTSGGYIEQF

v_call: TRBV5-5
cdr3_aa: ASSLGTGRDNSPLH

v_call: TRBV20-1
cdr3_aa: SARGDRGSYGYT

v_call: TRBV6-2/TRBV6-3
cdr3_aa: ASSFGTGARNEQF

v_call: TRBV27
cdr3_aa: ASSLSGTPFQGYEQY

v_call: TRBV12-3/TRBV12-4
cdr3_aa: ASTPGSRGGLETQY

v_call: TRBV7-9
cdr3_aa: ASRAAPSTDTQY

v_call: TRBV20-1
cdr3_aa: SARRAPGGETQY

v_call: TRBV19
cdr3_aa: ASSIRVLGANTGELF

v_call: TRBV7-9
cdr3_aa: ASSKGRYTTNTGELF

v_call: TRBV7-9
cdr3_aa: ADKLLMNTEAF

v_call: TRBV7-9
cdr3_aa: ASSPQQGGRYGYT